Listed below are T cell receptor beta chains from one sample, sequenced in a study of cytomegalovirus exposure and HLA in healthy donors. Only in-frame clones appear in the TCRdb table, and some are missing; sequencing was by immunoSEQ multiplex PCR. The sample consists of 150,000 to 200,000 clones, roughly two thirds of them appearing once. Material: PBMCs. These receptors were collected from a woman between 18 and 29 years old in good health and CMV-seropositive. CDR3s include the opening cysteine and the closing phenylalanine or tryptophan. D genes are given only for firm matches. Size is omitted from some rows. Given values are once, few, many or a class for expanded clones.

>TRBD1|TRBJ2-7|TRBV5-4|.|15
TGTGCCAGCAGCTTTTCCTGGACAGGGGGTCACGAGCAGTACTTC
CASSFSWTGGHEQYF
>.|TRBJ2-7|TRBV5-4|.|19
TGTGCCAGCAGCCACCCCCGGTCGTCCGCAACATATAGAGCGTACGAGCAGTACTTC
CASSHPRSSATYRAYEQYF
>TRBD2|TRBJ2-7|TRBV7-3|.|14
TGTGCCAGCAGCAATACGGGAGGGAGACACGAGCAGTACTTC
CASSNTGGRHEQYF
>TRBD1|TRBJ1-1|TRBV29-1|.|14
TGCAGCGTGCCAGGGGGGATTGCCAACACTGAAGCTTTCTTT
CSVPGGIANTEAFF
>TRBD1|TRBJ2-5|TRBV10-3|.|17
TGTGCCATCAGTGGAGGGACAGGTCTCGAACGGGGAGAGACCCAGTACTTC
CAISGGTGLERGETQYF
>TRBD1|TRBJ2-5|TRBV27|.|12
TGTGCCGCCGACAGGGACCAAGAGACCCAGTACTTC
CAADRDQETQYF
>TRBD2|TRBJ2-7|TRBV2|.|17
TGTGCCAGCAGGAGGACTAGCGGGAGCACCCCTCCTAACGAGCAGTACTTC
CASRRTSGSTPPNEQYF
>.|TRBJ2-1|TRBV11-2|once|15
TGTGCCAGCAGCTTAGGGCTAGCGCGAGTTAATGAGCAGTTCTTC
CASSLGLARVNEQFF
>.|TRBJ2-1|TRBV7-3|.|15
TGTGCCAGCAGCTTAAGGAGCGTTGGCAGCAATGAGCAGTTCTTC
CASSLRSVGSNEQFF
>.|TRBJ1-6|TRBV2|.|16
TGTGCCAGCAGTGATTGGAGCGGGGCCTATAATTCACCCCTCCACTTT
CASSDWSGAYNSPLHF
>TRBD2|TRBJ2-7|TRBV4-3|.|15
TGCGCCAGCAGCCAAAGTAGCGGGGGGGCCAACGAGCAGTACTTC
CASSQSSGGANEQYF
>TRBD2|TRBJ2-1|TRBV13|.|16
TGTGCCAGCAGCCGCCCGCTAGCGGGGATAAAGAATGAGCAGTTCTTC
CASSRPLAGIKNEQFF
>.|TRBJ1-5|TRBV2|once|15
TGTGCCAGCAGTCCGGACTTACACGGAGGTCAGCCCCAGCATTTT
CASSPDLHGGQPQHF
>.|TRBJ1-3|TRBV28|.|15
TGTGCCAGCAGTCCGCCAGGGATCGCTGGAAACACCATATATTTT
CASSPPGIAGNTIYF
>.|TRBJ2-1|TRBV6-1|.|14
TGTGCCAGCAGTGAAGGAACTTCGAGCGATGAGCAGTTCTTC
CASSEGTSSDEQFF
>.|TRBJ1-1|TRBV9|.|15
TGTGCCAGCAGCGTAGCAACAGCCCTGAACACTGAAGCTTTCTTT
CASSVATALNTEAFF
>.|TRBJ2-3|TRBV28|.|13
TGTGCCACCGACCTTCCAGGGACAGATACGCAGTATTTT
CATDLPGTDTQYF
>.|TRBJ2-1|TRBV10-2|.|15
TGCGCCAGCAGCGCCCGGGAAGCGGGCCATAATGAGCAGTTCTTC
CASSAREAGHNEQFF
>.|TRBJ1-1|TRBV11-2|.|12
TGTGCCAGCAGCTTGAACAAAGCAGGAGCTTTCTTT
CASSLNKAGAFF
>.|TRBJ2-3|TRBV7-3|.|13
TGTGCCAGCAGCTTGAGCGGTAAAGATACGCAGTATTTT
CASSLSGKDTQYF
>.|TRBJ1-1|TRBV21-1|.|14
TGTGCCAGCAGCAAAGTAGGGGGGAACACTGAAGCTTTCTTT
CASSKVGGNTEAFF
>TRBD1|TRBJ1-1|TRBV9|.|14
TGTGCCAGCAGCGAAGGGGGCGCGAACACTGAAGCTTTCTTT
CASSEGGANTEAFF
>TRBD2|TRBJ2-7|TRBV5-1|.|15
TGCGCCAGCAGCTTGGATGCTAGCGGGGGTTACGAGCAGTACTTC
CASSLDASGGYEQYF
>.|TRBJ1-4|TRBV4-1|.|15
TGCGCCAGCAGCCAAGTAGGGGTATCTAATGAAAAACTGTTTTTT
CASSQVGVSNEKLFF
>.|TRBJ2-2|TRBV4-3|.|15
TGCGCCAGCAGCCAAGAGCGGGGGAACACCGGGGAGCTGTTTTTT
CASSQERGNTGELFF
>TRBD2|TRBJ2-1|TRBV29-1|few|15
TGCAGTGGTTATACTAGCGAGAGCTCCTACAATGAGCAGTTCTTC
CSGYTSESSYNEQFF
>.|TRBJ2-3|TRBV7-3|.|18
TGTGCCAGCAGCTTAACCCCCCTTAGCAGGGCCCGATGGGATACGCAGTATTTT
CASSLTPLSRARWDTQYF
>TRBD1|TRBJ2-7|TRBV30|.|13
TGTGCCTGGGCCCCGGGACAGGGTTACGAGCAGTACTTC
CAWAPGQGYEQYF
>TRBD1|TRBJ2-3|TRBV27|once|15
TGTGCCAGCAGTTATCAGGGGGCGAGCACAGATACGCAGTATTTT
CASSYQGASTDTQYF
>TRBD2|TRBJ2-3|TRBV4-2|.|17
TGTGCCAGCAGCCAAGAAGGACCAGCGGGGCTCACAGATACGCAGTATTTT
CASSQEGPAGLTDTQYF
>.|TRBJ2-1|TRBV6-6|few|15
TGTGCCAGCAGTTGGCAGGCCGTTTCCTACAATGAGCAGTTCTTC
CASSWQAVSYNEQFF
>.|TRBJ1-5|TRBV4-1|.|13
TGCGCCAGCAGTTGGACACAGAATCAGCCCCAGCATTTT
CASSWTQNQPQHF
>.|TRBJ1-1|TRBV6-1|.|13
TGTGCCAGCACCTGGGGGGTGAACACTGAAGCTTTCTTT
CASTWGVNTEAFF
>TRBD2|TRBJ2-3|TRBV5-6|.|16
TGTGCCAGCAGCTTGGATCGGCGGGGGGGCGCCCAGGGGCAGTATTTT
CASSLDRRGGAQGQYF
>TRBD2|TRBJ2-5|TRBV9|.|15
TGTGCCAGCAGCGTCTCCGGGAGGGCCACAGAGACCCAGTACTTC
CASSVSGRATETQYF